Shown below are 21 T cell receptor beta chains from a single sample sequenced in a study of human T cells and chemical hapten exposure. The time point was: patch test 2, 6 weeks after DPC sensitization. Treatment of the sample: therapeutic diphenylcyclopropenone sensitization with weekly scalp DPC. TCRdb fed the RACE reads into MiXCR, producing one record per CDR3 protein. The sample holds about 54,000 distinct CDR3 sequences, about 10% seen once. The source was whole blood, collected in connection with sensitization to the hapten diphenylcyclopropenone (DPC). The source of these receptors is a woman between 45 and 65 years old with alopecia areata. Some clones in this sample may be carry-over from other donors' samples.

In its sample, this clonotype was seen a few times. The CDR3 DNA reads TGCGCCAGCAGCCTCCTTACGGGGATCTCAGATACGCAGTATTTT. Amino acid sequence: CASSLLTGISDTQYF. The chain is built from TRBV4-1 and TRBJ2-3; TRBD2 might be the D (5 bases). This CDR3 contains 15 residues. Germline CDR1 reads MGHRA; CDR2 reads YSYEKL. The V end lost 4 bases, the J end lost 4 bases, and 15 bases lay between the germline ends.

This clonotype was seen a few times. As DNA, the CDR3 is TGTGCCAGCAGCTCGGGACTAACTGGAGAGACCCAGTACTTC. Translation: CASSSGLTGETQYF. V and J are TRBV7-9 and TRBJ2-5; 7 bases fit TRBD2. J gave up 4 bases and V 4 bases, and 6 bases lay outside the gene matches. The CDR3 loop spans 14 amino acids. The germline CDR1 and CDR2 sequences are SEHNR and FQNEAQ (reference sequence).

This clonotype came up a few times. The chain recombines TRBV12-3 or TRBV12-4 with TRBJ2-3; 11 bases are a match to TRBD2. V was clipped by 4 bases and J by 1 base; unmatched bases: 4. CDR3 length: 16 residues. CDR3 nucleotide sequence: TGTGCCAGCAGTTCAGGGACTAGCGGACGCACAGATACGCAGTATTTT. Translating it yields CASSSGTSGRTDTQYF.

This clonotype occurred many times. The rearrangement links TRBV6-5 to TRBJ1-4, with 7 positions matching TRBD1. There are 15 residues in the CDR3. V lost 0 bases to trimming and J lost 6 bases; unmatched junction nucleotides: 4. The germline V gene has CDR1 MNHEY and CDR2 SVGAGI. CDR3 region: CASSYSTGLYEKLFF. Written as DNA, the CDR3 is TGTGCCAGCAGTTACTCGACAGGGTTGTATGAAAAACTGTTTTTT.

This clonotype has at least ten counts. The gene calls are TRBV3-1 and TRBJ1-2; TRBD1 agrees at 7 bases. This CDR3 comprises 16 residues. The germline V gene has CDR1 LGHDT and CDR2 YNNKEL (reference sequence). J was trimmed by 1 base and V by 6 bases; bases with no gene match: 11. Here the CDR3 DNA reads TGTGCCAGCAGTCCATCAAGACAGGGTAATAACTATGGCTACACCTTC. Its translation: CASSPSRQGNNYGYTF.

Comment on this clonotype: A junction boundary mismatches the germline segment, possibly from a read error. The chain is built from TRBV29-1 and TRBJ1-1; D gene uncertain. CDR1 SQVTM and CDR2 ANQGSEA come from the germline V gene. The CDR3 totals 11 residues. This chain's CDR3 is CSAGLSPEAFF. In DNA form, the CDR3 reads TGCAGTGCTGGACTCTCACCTGAGGCTTTCTTT.

The gene calls are TRBV7-9 and TRBJ1-2, with D uncertain. The CDR3 length is 14 residues. V dropped 1 base and J dropped 7 bases, with 13 bases sitting between them. Germline V gene data show CDR1 as SEHNR and CDR2 as FQNEAQ (reference sequence). CDR3 DNA: TGTGCCAGCAGCTTAGATGTAGGCAGTTCTGGCTACACCTTC. It yields the protein CASSLDVGSSGYTF. The whole variable domain, remainder taken from reference TRBV7-9 and TRBJ1-2, is DTGVSQNPRHKITKRGQNVTFRCDPISEHNRLYWYRQTLGQGPEFLTYFQNEAQLEKSRLLSDRFSAERPKGSFSTLEIQRTEQGDSAMYLCASSLDVGSSGYTFGSGTRLTVV.

The rearrangement joins TRBV28 to TRBJ2-3, with no clear D. Germline V gene data show CDR1 as MDHEN and CDR2 as SYDVKM. This CDR3 is 15 amino acids long. The germline V and J ends were trimmed by 5 bases and 1 base, with 13 bases remaining between them. CDR3 coding DNA: TGTGCCAGCAGTAAAGCCGGTGTTCGCACAGATACGCAGTATTTT. It is translated as CASSKAGVRTDTQYF.

This clonotype turned up a few times. V gene TRBV12-3 or TRBV12-4 combines with J gene TRBJ2-6; 7 bases fit TRBD1. Losses at the gene ends were 2 bases for V and 0 bases for J; bases not matched to a gene: 7. The CDR3 contains 18 residues. The CDR3 protein is CASSLRQGASSGANVLTF. DNA of the CDR3: TGTGCCAGCAGTTTAAGACAGGGAGCGAGCTCTGGGGCCAACGTCCTGACTTTC.

This clonotype showed up many times. One end of the junction is discordant with germline, which a read error may explain. The V gene is TRBV7-7, the J gene TRBJ2-1, with 9 bases lining up with TRBD2. Germline V CDR1 and CDR2: SSHAT, FNYEAQ (reference sequence). CDR3 size: 15 residues. This chain's CDR3 is CASSLGTSGYNEQFF. In nucleotides, the CDR3 is TGTGCTAGCAGCTTAGGCACTAGCGGGTACAATGAGCAGTTCTTC.

The sample holds many counts of this clonotype. The chain uses TRBV18 and TRBJ2-6; D unresolved. Germline V gene data show CDR1 as KGHSH and CDR2 as LQKENI. Trimming left V 2 bases short and J 0 bases short, with 17 bases between. This CDR3 comprises 19 residues. The DNA of the CDR3 is TGTGCCAGCTCACCATACGGCCCCGGAGCTTACTCTGGGGCCAACGTCCTGACTTTC. This gives the protein CASSPYGPGAYSGANVLTF.

The table lists this clonotype with many counts. This rearrangement joins TRBV20-1 to TRBJ2-5; weak D call: TRBD2 (6 bases). This CDR3 is built from 16 residues. The V and J ends lost 3 bases and 4 bases respectively, with 21 bases between them. CDR1 and CDR2 from the germline V gene are DFQATT and SNEGSKA (reference sequence). CDR3: CSARPETSLAIETQYF. CDR3 sequence (DNA): TGCAGTGCTAGGCCTGAGACCAGCCTAGCGATAGAGACCCAGTACTTC.

The sample holds a few counts of this clonotype. The chain uses TRBV20-1 and TRBJ2-2, with D hard to call. Germline CDR1 reads DFQATT; CDR2 reads SNEGSKA (reference sequence). The CDR3 runs to 17 residues. V dropped 5 bases and J dropped 1 base, with 20 bases sitting between them. CDR3 nucleotide sequence: TGCAGTGCTCGCTCTCCGACTGGAGACGTGAACACCGGGGAGCTGTTTTTT. This encodes CSARSPTGDVNTGELFF.

In this sample, this clonotype turned up many times. The chain links TRBV6-5 to TRBJ1-2, with TRBD1 matching 8 bases. Germline-derived CDR1 and CDR2 are MNHEY and SVGAGI. V shed 2 bases and J 6 bases; nucleotides not matched to a gene: 8. This CDR3 has 15 residues. In DNA, the CDR3 is TGTGCCAGCAGTTACACTTTGGGGACAGGCCATGGCTACACCTTC. Translating gives CASSYTLGTGHGYTF.

There are many counts of this clonotype. The chain couples TRBV5-1 to TRBJ1-1; 9 positions agree with TRBD1. With 2 bases clipped from V and 4 bases from J, the junction kept 21 bases outside the gene matches. This CDR3 has 20 residues. Germline assignment: CDR1 SGHRS and CDR2 YFSETQ. CDR3 region: CASSFRGTGLGPILGTEAFF. For the CDR3, the DNA is TGCGCCAGCAGCTTTCGCGGGACAGGGTTAGGACCCATCTTGGGCACTGAAGCTTTCTTT.

The chain employs TRBV20-1 and TRBJ2-7, with D hard to call. The length of the CDR3 is 14 residues. V was shortened by 3 bases and J by 2 bases, with 14 bases between the two germline ends. The germline V gene has CDR1 DFQATT and CDR2 SNEGSKA (reference sequence). This CDR3 is CSARKGDPTYEQYF. The CDR3 DNA reads TGCAGTGCTAGGAAGGGTGACCCAACCTACGAGCAGTACTTC.

The gene calls are TRBV4-1 and TRBJ1-4; D is undetermined. Trimming left V 1 base short and J 3 bases short, with 12 bases between. This CDR3 is built from 16 residues. Germline V gene lookup returns CDR1 MGHRA and CDR2 YSYEKL. As DNA, the CDR3 is TGCGCCAGCAGCCAAGGTCACGCGGTCTCTAATGAAAAACTGTTTTTT. Translated, it gives CASSQGHAVSNEKLFF.

In its sample, this clonotype was seen many times. V gene TRBV20-1 combines with J gene TRBJ2-7; tentatively, D is TRBD2 (6 bases). Germline loops: CDR1 DFQATT, CDR2 SNEGSKA (reference sequence). This CDR3 contains 12 residues. Trimming took 4 bases from V and 5 from J, leaving 12 bases between them. CDR3: CSATPGVHEQYF. The DNA of the CDR3 is TGCAGTGCTACCCCGGGGGTCCACGAGCAGTACTTC.

This clonotype was recorded a few times. The V and J genes are TRBV6-5 and TRBJ1-6, with a tentative D call TRBD1 (6 bases). CDR1 is MNHEY and CDR2 is SVGAGI in the germline V gene. This CDR3 comprises 15 residues. Trimming pared 5 bases from V and 8 bases from J, leaving 16 bases between. The CDR3 sequence: CASSTSQDSYSPLHF. CDR3 nucleotide sequence: TGTGCCAGCAGTACTTCACAGGACAGCTATTCACCCCTCCACTTT.

This clonotype appeared a single time. The chain recombines TRBV5-1 with TRBJ1-1; D unresolved. Germline CDR1 reads SGHRS; CDR2 reads YFSETQ. V was trimmed by 0 bases and J by 3 bases, leaving 9 bases between them. CDR3 length equals 14 residues. The CDR3 loop reads CASSLVGQDTEAFF. In DNA, the CDR3 is TGCGCCAGCAGCTTGGTAGGGCAGGACACTGAAGCTTTCTTT.

In its sample, this clonotype was seen a few times. This chain connects TRBV5-5 to TRBJ2-4; D not resolved. The germline V gene has CDR1 SGHKS and CDR2 YYEKEE (reference sequence). The CDR3 has 14 amino acids. V was shortened by 7 bases and J by 1 base, with 12 bases between the two germline ends. As DNA, the CDR3 is TGTGCCAGCTCGGGTCAAGGCGCCAAAAACATTCAGTACTTC. It translates to CASSGQGAKNIQYF.